This entry lists 14 T cell receptor beta chains sequenced from one sample in a study of STAT5B mutations in CD4+ large granular lymphocyte leukemia (dated by TCRdb to 2022 to 2024). Receptors were amplified or captured by the immunoSEQ multiplex PCR assay. TCRdb re-hosts the immuneACCESS table, in-frame sequences only. Its copies lack some clones; in the studies checked, an unresolved V gene accounts for under half of them, and the cause for the rest is not known. The sample table holds about 45,000 clones, of which about 86% were seen once. Less than 3% of the sample comes from the top ten. Sequencing used CD4+ T cells from blood buffy coats. These receptors were taken from a human donor in good health.

Only one count was recorded for this clone. The chain carries TRBV30 and TRBJ1-1; 7 bases line up with TRBD1. Germline CDR1 and CDR2: GTSNPN and SVGIG (reference sequence). The junction had 4 bases not matched to a gene; V was cut back by 3 bases and J by 9 bases. CDR3 length equals 11 residues. Here the CDR3 DNA reads TGTGCCTGGAGGGTGACAGGGAAAGCTTTCTTT. Its protein product is CAWRVTGKAFF.

This clone occurred a few times. This rearrangement joins TRBV19 to TRBJ2-7; maybe TRBD2 (6 bases). Germline V CDR1 and CDR2: LNHDA, SQIVND (reference sequence). Between the trimmed V and J ends, which lost 5 bases and 0 bases, there was a span of 14 bases. CDR3 length: 15 residues. CDR3 DNA: TGTGCCAGTAGTCGGGCAGGGACTGGCTCCTACGAGCAGTACTTC. This encodes CASSRAGTGSYEQYF. Drawing the rest from reference TRBV19 and TRBJ2-7, the complete variable domain is DGGITQSPKYLFRKEGQNVTLSCEQNLNHDAMYWYRQDPGQGLRLIYYSQIVNDFQKGDIAEGYSVSREKKESFPLTVTSAQKNPTAFYLCASSRAGTGSYEQYFGPGTRLTVT.

The gene calls are TRBV10-2 and TRBJ2-3, with D possibly TRBD2 on 5 matching bases. V was trimmed by 7 bases and J by 0 bases, leaving 11 bases between them. The CDR3 spans 14 residues. Germline values: CDR1 WSHSY, CDR2 SAAADI. In nucleotides, the CDR3 is TGCGCCAGCACAGCGGTCCCTAGCACAGATACGCAGTATTTT. Translated, it gives CASTAVPSTDTQYF.

The rearrangement uses TRBV7-6 and TRBJ1-1; a possible D gene is TRBD1 (5 bases). Looked up from germline, CDR1 is SGHVS and CDR2 is FNYEAQ. There are 17 residues in the CDR3. V lost 1 base and J lost 3, with 18 bases in between. The CDR3 spells CASSLEGRGAQDTEAFF. CDR3 DNA: TGTGCCAGCAGCTTAGAAGGGAGAGGGGCCCAGGACACTGAAGCTTTCTTT.

The chain is built from TRBV5-6 and TRBJ2-5, with 13 nucleotides matching TRBD2. Germline values: CDR1 SGHDT, CDR2 YYEEEE. V lost 4 bases and J lost 6; bases outside the gene matches: 6. The CDR3 contains 15 residues. The CDR3, as DNA: TGTGCCAGCAGCCCGGGACTAGCGGGATTGAAGACCCAGTACTTC. Translated: CASSPGLAGLKTQYF.

V and J are TRBV19 and TRBJ2-5, with D possibly TRBD1 on 6 matching bases. In germline, CDR1 is LNHDA, CDR2 SQIVND (reference sequence). Trimming took off 5 bases at V and 5 bases at J, with 12 bases between the two ends. The CDR3 is 13 residues long. The CDR3 DNA sequence: TGTGCCAGTAGTCGGGCAGGGGATGAGACCCAGTACTTC. Protein sequence: CASSRAGDETQYF. The variable domain in full, with the rest retrieved from reference TRBV19 and TRBJ2-5, is DGGITQSPKYLFRKEGQNVTLSCEQNLNHDAMYWYRQDPGQGLRLIYYSQIVNDFQKGDIAEGYSVSREKKESFPLTVTSAQKNPTAFYLCASSRAGDETQYFGPGTRLLVL.

The chain carries TRBV6-1 and TRBJ2-7; D is uncertain. The V end lost 5 bases, the J end lost 2 bases, and 7 bases lay between the germline ends. The CDR3 runs to 12 residues. Germline V gene lookup returns CDR1 MNHNS and CDR2 SASEGT. DNA for the CDR3: TGTGCCAGCAGTTCGCAAGCCTACGAGCAGTACTTC. This gives the protein CASSSQAYEQYF.

The chain carries TRBV18 and TRBJ2-7; 7 bases are shared with TRBD1. Per the germline V gene, CDR1 is KGHSH and CDR2 is LQKENI. J was trimmed by 0 bases and V by 3 bases; bases with no gene match: 5. This CDR3 region has 15 residues. CDR3 region: CASSPPGQYSYEQYF. CDR3 nucleotide sequence: TGTGCCAGCTCACCGCCGGGACAGTACTCCTACGAGCAGTACTTC.

The chain joins TRBV11-2 to TRBJ2-7; 8 bases align to TRBD1. Germline trimming cut 3 bases from V and 2 bases from J; bases unmatched to any gene: 3. The CDR3 extends over 14 amino acids. Germline lookup yields CDR1 SGHAT and CDR2 FQNNGV. CDR3 amino acids: CASSFGQGPYEQYF. Here the CDR3 DNA reads TGTGCCAGCAGCTTCGGACAGGGCCCCTACGAGCAGTACTTC.

The chain employs TRBV5-1 and TRBJ2-7, with 8 bases fitting TRBD2. Trimming cost V 4 bases and J 3 bases; bases outside gene matches: 9. This CDR3 region has 15 residues. The V gene's germline CDR1 is SGHRS and CDR2 YFSETQ. CDR3: CASSPPQREIYEQYF. CDR3 nucleotides: TGCGCCAGCAGCCCTCCGCAGCGGGAGATCTACGAGCAGTACTTC.

This CDR3 reads CASSFRDGGRNTQYF. As DNA, the CDR3 is TGTGCCAGTAGCTTCCGGGACGGGGGTCGGAATACGCAGTATTTT. This chain links TRBV19 with TRBJ2-3; perhaps TRBD2 as D (6 bases). This CDR3 contains 15 residues. Trimming took 6 bases from V and 7 from J, leaving 20 bases between them. CDR1 and CDR2 (germline): LNHDA, SQIVND (reference sequence).

The CDR3 protein is CASSEALRAQQQFF. The CDR3 region has the DNA TGTGCCAGCAGTGAAGCGCTTCGAGCACAACAGCAGTTCTTC. The chain joins TRBV2 to TRBJ2-1; D gene uncertain. Trimming stripped 0 bases from V and 11 bases from J, with 14 bases between. CDR1 SNHLY and CDR2 FYNNEI come from the germline V gene. The CDR3 totals 14 residues.

This clone has only one observation. This chain connects TRBV6-6 to TRBJ1-5; D is undetermined. V was trimmed by 2 bases and J by 5 bases, leaving 16 bases between them. Germline CDR1 is MNHNY and CDR2 is SVGAGI (reference sequence). This CDR3 contains 16 residues. CDR3: CASSYIVSGGYQPQHF. In nucleotides, the CDR3 is TGTGCCAGCAGTTACATTGTCTCCGGAGGGTATCAGCCCCAGCATTTT.

The rearrangement uses TRBV25-1 and TRBJ2-7, with TRBD1 matching 7 bases. The CDR3 loop spans 14 amino acids. CDR1 is MGHDK, CDR2 SYGVNS, per germline. V lost 1 base to trimming and J lost 6 bases; unmatched junction nucleotides: 6. CDR3 in amino acids: CASSESRQGSEQYF. CDR3 DNA sequence: TGTGCCAGCAGTGAATCACGACAGGGCAGCGAGCAGTACTTC.